The source of this T cell receptor beta chain is a study of T cell repertoires in cytomegalovirus infection. Study overall: CMV infection together with matching HLA type was indicated by public TCR beta signatures.

At least ten counts were recorded for this clonotype. Trimming took 2 bases from V and 4 from J; bases not matched to a gene: 4. Germline V gene sequence: CDR1 SGHTA, CDR2 FQGNSA. This CDR3 comprises 15 residues. One entry per CDR3 protein results from TCRdb running MiXCR on the reads. The sample records some 700,000 distinct CDR3 sequences, 35% to 45% being singletons. The sequence derives from a human donor in good health (CMV status not recorded). Some clones in this sample may be carry-over from other donors' samples. Source material: PBMCs. The chain is built from TRBV7-2 and TRBJ1-3, with 8 bases identical to TRBD1. CDR3 sequence: CASSLRGQGGNTIYF. The DNA of the CDR3 is TGTGCCAGCAGCTTACGAGGACAGGGAGGAAACACCATATATTTT.